Here is one TCR beta chain with its context. The V end lost 6 bases, the J end lost 0 bases, and 12 bases lay between the germline ends. CDR3 length: 15 residues. In germline, CDR1 is SEHNR, CDR2 FQNEAQ (reference sequence). Unique molecular identifiers were used in preparing the TCRbeta library. Via MiXCR, TCRdb re-called the PCR reads, giving one row per CDR3 protein. Among 600,000 to 700,000 distinct CDR3 sequences, roughly 17% were seen once, and the ten largest hold approximately 1%. The data derive from a study of T-cell reconstitution after alpha-beta-depleted transplantation in children. Sequencing was performed on PBMCs from the stem cell graft donor, taken from the stem cell graft. V and J are TRBV7-9 and TRBJ1-3; the D gene is possibly TRBD1 (5 bases). The origin of this receptor is a human donor who donated a stem cell graft to a child with acute myeloid leukemia. The CDR3 protein is CASRTDSHSGNTIYF. CDR3 DNA sequence: TGTGCCAGCAGGACAGACTCACACTCTGGAAACACCATATATTTT. The full variable domain, completed using reference TRBV7-9 and TRBJ1-3, is DTGVSQNPRHKITKRGQNVTFRCDPISEHNRLYWYRQTLGQGPEFLTYFQNEAQLEKSRLLSDRFSAERPKGSFSTLEIQRTEQGDSAMYLCASRTDSHSGNTIYFGEGSWLTVV.